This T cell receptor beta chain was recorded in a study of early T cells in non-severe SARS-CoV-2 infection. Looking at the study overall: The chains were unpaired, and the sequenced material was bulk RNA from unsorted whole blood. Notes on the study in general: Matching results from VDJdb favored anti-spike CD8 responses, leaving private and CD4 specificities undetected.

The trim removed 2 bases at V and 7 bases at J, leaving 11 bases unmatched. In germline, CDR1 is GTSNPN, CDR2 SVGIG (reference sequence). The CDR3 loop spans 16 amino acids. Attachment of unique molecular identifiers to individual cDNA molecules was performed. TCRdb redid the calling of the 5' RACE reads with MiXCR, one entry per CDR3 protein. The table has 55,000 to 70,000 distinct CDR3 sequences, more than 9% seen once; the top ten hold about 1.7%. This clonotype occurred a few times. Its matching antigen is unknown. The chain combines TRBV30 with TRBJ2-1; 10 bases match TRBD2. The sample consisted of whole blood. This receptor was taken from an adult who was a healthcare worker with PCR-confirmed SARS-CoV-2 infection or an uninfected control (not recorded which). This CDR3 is CAWSRATSGVGNEQFF. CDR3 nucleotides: TGTGCCTGGAGTCGAGCCACTAGCGGGGTAGGGAATGAGCAGTTCTTC.